This is a list of T cell receptor beta chains from one sample in a study of blood T cells in healthy people across ages. One entry per CDR3 protein results from TCRdb running MiXCR on the 5' RACE reads. The sample has 920,000 or so distinct CDR3 sequences; less than 50% are singletons. The sample taken for sequencing was blood. These receptors were obtained from a woman in her sixties or seventies in good health. Both conserved end residues are part of each CDR3. Each record gives: clone size, D gene, V gene, J gene, CDR3 protein, CDR3 DNA. D genes are given only for firm matches. Some rows have no size entry. The others give once, few or many, or a class for an expanded clone.

>.|.|TRBV5-6|TRBJ2-4
CASSLLFYERYF
TGTGCCAGCAGCTTGTTGTTCTACGAGCGGTACTTC
>.|.|TRBV28|TRBJ2-7
CASSPQTGNYEQYF
TGTGCCAGCAGTCCCCAAACAGGGAATTACGAGCAGTACTTC
>.|.|TRBV6-1|TRBJ2-7
CASSETPWESFYEQYF
TGTGCCAGCAGTGAAACCCCGTGGGAGAGTTTCTACGAGCAGTACTTC
>.|.|TRBV4-2|TRBJ2-1
CASSQDFSRPNSYNEQFF
TGTGCCAGCAGCCAAGATTTTTCCCGCCCGAACTCCTACAATGAGCAGTTCTTC
>.|.|TRBV28|TRBJ2-7
CVSSFYSYEQYF
TGTGTCAGCAGTTTCTACTCCTACGAGCAGTACTTC
>few|.|TRBV25-1|TRBJ2-1
CASTSSAEQFF
TGTGCCAGCACCTCCTCTGCTGAGCAGTTCTTC
>.|.|TRBV6-5|TRBJ2-5
CASSYALASETQYF
TGTGCCAGCAGTTACGCCCTAGCATCAGAGACCCAGTACTTC
>.|.|TRBV27|TRBJ2-7
CASSSLNSGPYEQYF
TGTGCCAGCAGTTCTCTTAATAGCGGCCCCTACGAGCAGTACTTC
>.|TRBD1|TRBV24-1|TRBJ2-1
CATSPGTGPYNEQFF
TGTGCCACCAGTCCGGGGACAGGCCCCTACAATGAGCAGTTCTTC
>.|.|TRBV7-8|TRBJ1-2
CASSRQHSGYTF
TGTGCCAGCAGCCGACAGCACAGTGGCTACACCTTC
>few|.|TRBV4-1|TRBJ2-5
CASSQKGTQYF
TGCGCCAGCAGCCAAAAGGGGACCCAGTACTTC
>few|.|TRBV27|TRBJ2-6
CASSFFRGSGANVLTF
TGTGCCAGCAGTTTCTTTAGGGGCTCTGGGGCCAACGTCCTGACTTTC
>.|.|TRBV3-1|TRBJ1-1
CASSPKWENTEAFF
TGTGCCAGCAGCCCTAAGTGGGAGAACACTGAAGCTTTCTTT
>.|TRBD2|TRBV5-6|TRBJ2-7
CASSFMSGGRRNWLYEQYF
TGTGCCAGCAGCTTTATGAGTGGCGGGAGACGCAATTGGCTCTACGAGCAGTACTTC
>.|TRBD1|TRBV20-1|TRBJ2-5
CSAKGQGEYQETQYF
TGCAGTGCTAAAGGACAGGGGGAGTACCAAGAGACCCAGTACTTC
>.|.|TRBV24-1|TRBJ2-1
CATSDASSYNEQFF
TGTGCCACCAGTGATGCTAGCAGCTACAATGAGCAGTTCTTC
>many|TRBD1|TRBV3-1|TRBJ1-2
CASSQGGQPNYGYTF
TGTGCCAGCAGCCAGGGGGGACAGCCTAACTATGGCTACACCTTC
>.|TRBD1|TRBV2|TRBJ2-7
CATGTGRAAYERYF
TGTGCCACGGGGACAGGGAGAGCCGCCTACGAGCGGTACTTC
>many|TRBD2|TRBV10-3|TRBJ2-3
CAISAGTSITDTQYF
TGTGCCATCAGTGCAGGGACTAGCATCACAGATACGCAGTATTTT
>.|.|TRBV2|TRBJ2-1
CASSLKKGLEQFF
TGTGCCAGCAGTCTAAAAAAGGGACTTGAGCAGTTCTTC
>.|TRBD1|TRBV20-1|TRBJ1-5
CSAPAGTGVSNQPQHF
TGCAGTGCACCGGCCGGGACAGGGGTTAGCAATCAGCCCCAGCATTTT
>.|.|TRBV20-1|TRBJ2-3
CSAQPRDEVQYF
TGCAGTGCTCAGCCCCGGGACGAGGTGCAGTATTTT
>.|TRBD2|TRBV3-1|TRBJ2-2
CASSRLAGGAGELFF
TGTGCCAGCAGCCGCCTAGCGGGAGGAGCCGGGGAGCTGTTTTTT
>.|.|TRBV6-5|TRBJ2-1
CASSYSEINEQFF
TGTGCCAGCAGTTACTCGGAAATTAATGAGCAGTTCTTC
>few|TRBD2|TRBV20-1|TRBJ2-1
CSARPTSGSANPNEQFF
TGCAGTGCTAGACCGACTAGCGGGAGTGCCAACCCCAATGAGCAGTTCTTC
>.|TRBD2|TRBV23-1|TRBJ2-6
CASSHKAGGLSCGANVLTF
TGCGCCAGCAGTCATAAAGCGGGAGGGCTGTCGTGTGGGGCCAACGTCCTGACTTTC
>few|.|TRBV12-3/TRBV12-4|TRBJ2-7
CASSSPPRAYEQYF
TGTGCCAGCAGTTCCCCCCCCAGGGCCTACGAGCAGTACTTC
>.|.|TRBV20-1|TRBJ2-4
CSASRAKNIQYF
TGCAGTGCTAGTAGGGCCAAAAACATTCAGTACTTC
>.|TRBD1|TRBV11-1|TRBJ1-1
CASSLALRTGTGWMNTEAFF
TGTGCCAGCAGCTTAGCGCTAAGGACCGGGACAGGGTGGATGAACACTGAAGCTTTCTTT
>.|.|TRBV18|TRBJ1-2
CASSPRRADNYGYTF
TGTGCCAGCTCACCACGTCGGGCAGATAACTATGGCTACACCTTC
>.|TRBD1|TRBV29-1|TRBJ1-4
CSGRTGMNEKLFF
TGCAGCGGAAGGACAGGGATGAATGAAAAACTGTTTTTT
>.|TRBD2|TRBV3-1|TRBJ2-4
CASSSHEGLAGGGPNIQYF
TGTGCCAGCAGCTCACACGAGGGACTAGCGGGAGGGGGCCCCAACATTCAGTACTTC
>many|.|TRBV6-6|TRBJ2-5
CASSYRGGQETQYF
TGTGCCAGCAGTTACAGGGGTGGACAAGAGACCCAGTACTTC
>few|TRBD2|TRBV2|TRBJ2-1
CASVRLAGTYNEQFF
TGTGCCAGCGTTCGGTTAGCGGGGACCTACAATGAGCAGTTCTTC
>few|.|TRBV27|TRBJ2-3
CASSLSKADTQYF
TGTGCCAGCAGTTTATCGAAGGCAGATACGCAGTATTTT
>few|TRBD1|TRBV20-1|TRBJ1-6
CSARDSGQGRSNSPLHF
TGCAGTGCTAGAGATTCAGGACAGGGGAGATCTAATTCACCCCTCCACTTT
>few|.|TRBV28|TRBJ1-3
CASSLVQSGNTIYF
TGTGCCAGCAGTTTAGTACAGTCTGGAAACACCATATATTTT
>.|.|TRBV12-5|TRBJ2-7
CASGLANTDEQYF
TGTGCTAGTGGTTTGGCCAACACCGACGAGCAGTACTTC
>.|.|TRBV12-3/TRBV12-4|TRBJ2-6
CASSFLNRYSSGANVLTF
TGTGCCAGCAGTTTCCTAAACAGATACTCTTCTGGGGCCAACGTCCTGACTTTC
>.|TRBD2|TRBV9|TRBJ2-4
CASSAGLVPGKNIQYF
TGTGCCAGCAGCGCCGGACTAGTCCCCGGGAAAAACATTCAGTACTTC
>.|.|TRBV5-1|TRBJ2-1
CASSFDFEQFF
TGCGCCAGCAGCTTCGACTTTGAGCAGTTCTTC
>.|.|TRBV5-1|TRBJ2-7
CASSEFPDSYEQYF
TGCGCCAGCAGTGAGTTCCCGGACTCCTACGAGCAGTACTTC
>few|TRBD2|TRBV7-2|TRBJ2-3
CASSFNLAGAGDTQYF
TGTGCCAGCAGCTTCAACCTAGCGGGAGCAGGAGATACGCAGTATTTT
>.|TRBD1|TRBV20-1|TRBJ2-3
CSARGTGADTQYF
TGCAGTGCTAGAGGGACAGGGGCGGATACGCAGTATTTT
>few|TRBD1|TRBV11-2|TRBJ1-2
CASSLTGDYYGYTF
TGTGCCAGCAGCTTGACAGGGGATTACTATGGCTACACCTTC
>many|TRBD2|TRBV20-1|TRBJ2-4
CSARDGTSFRFVQYF
TGCAGTGCTAGAGATGGGACTAGCTTTCGGTTCGTTCAGTACTTC
>few|TRBD2|TRBV3-1|TRBJ2-7
CASSQAPSGSSYEQYF
TGTGCCAGCAGCCAAGCTCCTAGCGGGAGCTCCTACGAGCAGTACTTC
>.|.|TRBV5-1|TRBJ2-5
CASSLAAMSGETQYF
TGCGCCAGCAGCTTGGCGGCAATGTCTGGAGAGACCCAGTACTTC
>.|.|TRBV5-1|TRBJ2-5
CASSLDPIAETQYF
TGCGCCAGCAGCTTGGACCCCATCGCGGAGACCCAGTACTTC